Listed below are T cell receptor beta chains from one sample, sequenced in a study of cytomegalovirus exposure and HLA in healthy donors. Only in-frame clones appear in the TCRdb table, and some are missing; sequencing was by immunoSEQ multiplex PCR. The sample has roughly 100,000 clones, 71% seen once. Sequencing was done on a sample of PBMCs. These TCRs come from a female donor in good health and CMV-seronegative. Both conserved end residues are part of each CDR3. A D gene is named only where the DNA matches it firmly. Clone size is given for some rows only: seen once, a few or many times, or a class if the clone is expanded.

d_gene: -
j_gene: TRBJ1-1
v_gene: TRBV28
abundance: -
CDR3nt: TGTGCCAGCAGTTATGTTTGGGAGAAGAACACTGAAGCTTTCTTT
CDR3aa: CASSYVWEKNTEAFF

d_gene: TRBD2
j_gene: TRBJ2-5
v_gene: TRBV11-2
abundance: -
CDR3nt: TGTGCCAGCAGCAGAATCCCTAGCGGCCAGGCGGGGGAGACCCAGTACTTC
CDR3aa: CASSRIPSGQAGETQYF

d_gene: TRBD1
j_gene: TRBJ2-7
v_gene: TRBV10-1
abundance: -
CDR3nt: TGCGCCAGCAGTAACACAGGGGTCCCCTACGAGCAGTACTTC
CDR3aa: CASSNTGVPYEQYF

d_gene: TRBD1
j_gene: TRBJ2-5
v_gene: TRBV6-6
abundance: -
CDR3nt: TGTGCCAGCAGTACTGACAGGGAAGAGACCCAGTACTTC
CDR3aa: CASSTDREETQYF

d_gene: -
j_gene: TRBJ2-3
v_gene: TRBV7-2
abundance: few
CDR3nt: TGTGCCAGCAGCCGAGAACCGGGAGCTGGAGATACGCAGTATTTT
CDR3aa: CASSREPGAGDTQYF

d_gene: TRBD1
j_gene: TRBJ1-5
v_gene: TRBV28
abundance: -
CDR3nt: TGTGCCAGCAGTACAACAGGGGAGATTAACAATCAGCCCCAGCATTTT
CDR3aa: CASSTTGEINNQPQHF

d_gene: -
j_gene: TRBJ2-2
v_gene: TRBV5-6
abundance: -
CDR3nt: TGTGCCAGCAGCTTGTGGGGCAGCACCGGGGAGCTGTTTTTT
CDR3aa: CASSLWGSTGELFF

d_gene: -
j_gene: TRBJ2-1
v_gene: TRBV11-2
abundance: -
CDR3nt: TGTGCCAGCAGAGCAACAGGGAGAACTTACAATGAGCAGTTCTTC
CDR3aa: CASRATGRTYNEQFF

d_gene: -
j_gene: TRBJ2-2
v_gene: TRBV2
abundance: -
CDR3nt: TGTGCCAGCCGGAGGTTAGCGAACACCGGGGAGCTGTTTTTT
CDR3aa: CASRRLANTGELFF

d_gene: -
j_gene: TRBJ1-1
v_gene: TRBV5-1
abundance: -
CDR3nt: TGCGCCAGCAGCTCGGGGTATGCCGGGAACACTGAAGCTTTCTTT
CDR3aa: CASSSGYAGNTEAFF

d_gene: TRBD1
j_gene: TRBJ1-2
v_gene: TRBV19
abundance: -
CDR3nt: TGTGCCAGTAGTACACTACAGGGGGACTATGGCTACACCTTC
CDR3aa: CASSTLQGDYGYTF

d_gene: -
j_gene: TRBJ2-3
v_gene: TRBV25-1
abundance: once
CDR3nt: TGTGCCAGCACTGGGGGGGCCCGCACAGATACGCAGTATTTT
CDR3aa: CASTGGARTDTQYF

d_gene: -
j_gene: TRBJ2-1
v_gene: TRBV7-9
abundance: -
CDR3nt: TGTGCCGCGGATTCGACGGGGAATGAGCAGTTCTTC
CDR3aa: CAADSTGNEQFF

d_gene: TRBD2
j_gene: TRBJ2-1
v_gene: TRBV10-1
abundance: -
CDR3nt: TGCGCCAGCAGTGAGTCTCCCCTTGGACTAGCGGGTTCCTACAATGAGCAGTTCTTC
CDR3aa: CASSESPLGLAGSYNEQFF

d_gene: TRBD1
j_gene: TRBJ1-1
v_gene: TRBV19
abundance: -
CDR3nt: TGTGCCATCCCCGCGACCAACCGGGACAGGGGTGGAAGCACTGAAGCTTTCTTT
CDR3aa: CAIPATNRDRGGSTEAFF

d_gene: -
j_gene: TRBJ1-1
v_gene: TRBV11-2
abundance: -
CDR3nt: TGTGCCAGCAGCTTAGGATCGGGGATTAACACTGAAGCTTTCTTT
CDR3aa: CASSLGSGINTEAFF

d_gene: -
j_gene: TRBJ2-2
v_gene: TRBV7-9
abundance: -
CDR3nt: TGTGCCAGCAGCTCCCCTGGTAGGACATCGAACACCGGGGAGCTGTTTTTT
CDR3aa: CASSSPGRTSNTGELFF

d_gene: TRBD1
j_gene: TRBJ2-1
v_gene: TRBV7-2
abundance: -
CDR3nt: TGTGCCAGCAGCCTAGGGGGCCATGAGCAGTTCTTC
CDR3aa: CASSLGGHEQFF

d_gene: TRBD2
j_gene: TRBJ2-1
v_gene: TRBV9
abundance: -
CDR3nt: TGTGCCAGCAGCTCCACTAGCGGGAGGGCCGGCAATGAGCAGTTCTTC
CDR3aa: CASSSTSGRAGNEQFF

d_gene: TRBD1
j_gene: TRBJ2-1
v_gene: TRBV10-3
abundance: few
CDR3nt: TGTGCCATCAGTACCAGGACAGGGGACTACAATGAGCAGTTCTTC
CDR3aa: CAISTRTGDYNEQFF

d_gene: -
j_gene: TRBJ1-1
v_gene: TRBV28
abundance: -
CDR3nt: TGTGCCAGCTGTACTGGGGGGGCGACGAACACTGAAGCTTTCTTT
CDR3aa: CASCTGGATNTEAFF

d_gene: TRBD1
j_gene: TRBJ1-1
v_gene: TRBV7-9
abundance: -
CDR3nt: TGTGCCAGCAGCCCCCGGACAGGGAGGGCGAAGAACACTGAAGCTTTCTTT
CDR3aa: CASSPRTGRAKNTEAFF

d_gene: TRBD2
j_gene: TRBJ2-1
v_gene: TRBV29-1
abundance: -
CDR3nt: TGCAGCGTTGAAGTAGGGAGGGCCGATGAGCAGTTCTTC
CDR3aa: CSVEVGRADEQFF

d_gene: -
j_gene: TRBJ1-5
v_gene: TRBV6-5
abundance: -
CDR3nt: TGTGCCAGCAGCAATCAGTGGGGGGATCAGCCCCAGCATTTT
CDR3aa: CASSNQWGDQPQHF

d_gene: TRBD1
j_gene: TRBJ2-7
v_gene: TRBV4-1
abundance: -
CDR3nt: TGCGCCAGCAGCCAACATGGGGGACAGGGGGCGTCAGACGGCTACGAGCAGTACTTC
CDR3aa: CASSQHGGQGASDGYEQYF

d_gene: -
j_gene: TRBJ2-1
v_gene: TRBV19
abundance: few
CDR3nt: TGTGCCAGTAGTGCCCGACTTGGGAATGAGCAGTTCTTC
CDR3aa: CASSARLGNEQFF

d_gene: TRBD1
j_gene: TRBJ1-2
v_gene: TRBV7-9
abundance: -
CDR3nt: TGTGCCAGCAGCTTAGAGGGACAGCCTCATGGCTACACCTTC
CDR3aa: CASSLEGQPHGYTF

d_gene: -
j_gene: TRBJ1-4
v_gene: TRBV19
abundance: -
CDR3nt: TGTGCCAGTAGTATCACAGGATCGGGTAATGAAAAACTGTTTTTT
CDR3aa: CASSITGSGNEKLFF